These 27 T cell receptor beta chains share one sample of origin, sequenced in a study of cytomegalovirus exposure and HLA in healthy donors. The PCR ran on 60 Vbeta and 13 Jbeta primers. TCRdb keeps only in-frame clones here, not all; method: immunoSEQ multiplex PCR. The data contain some 90,000 clones, 70% to 80% of them singletons. Sequencing input: PBMCs. These receptors all stem from a man between 60 and 75 years old in good health and CMV-seronegative.

The rearrangement joins TRBV6-5 to TRBJ1-2, with TRBD1 matching 7 bases. V dropped 6 bases and J dropped 6; count of bases not matched to a gene: 4. The CDR3 length is 12 residues. The V gene's germline CDR1 is MNHEY and CDR2 SVGAGI. CDR3 sequence: CASSEDRDGYTF. For the CDR3, the DNA is TGTGCCAGCAGCGAAGACAGGGATGGCTACACCTTC.

This clone appeared a few times. The rearrangement joins TRBV15 to TRBJ2-1; D is uncertain. Looked up from germline, CDR1 is LNHNV and CDR2 is YYDKDF (reference sequence). The CDR3 covers 16 residues. Trimming pared 2 bases from V and 4 bases from J, leaving 15 bases between. CDR3 nucleotide sequence: TGTGCCACCAGCAGAACCGACGGAGTCTTTTACAATGAGCAGTTCTTC. It is translated as CATSRTDGVFYNEQFF. The full variable domain, in which reference TRBV15 and TRBJ2-1 provide the parts outside the CDR3, is DAMVIQNPRYQVTQFGKPVTLSCSQTLNHNVMYWYQQKSSQAPKLLFHYYDKDFNNEADTPDNFQSRRPNTSFCFLDIRSPGLGDTAMYLCATSRTDGVFYNEQFFGPGTRLTVL.

The rearrangement uses TRBV2 and TRBJ2-5; 14 bases align to TRBD2. Germline V CDR1 and CDR2: SNHLY, FYNNEI. The CDR3 has 16 residues. The ends lost 5 bases at V and 2 bases at J; junction bases unmatched: 4. The CDR3 sequence is CASSSGLAGGQETQYF. CDR3 in DNA: TGTGCCAGCAGTTCTGGACTAGCGGGGGGTCAAGAGACCCAGTACTTC. The full variable domain, in which reference TRBV2 and TRBJ2-5 provide the parts outside the CDR3, is EPEVTQTPSHQVTQMGQEVILRCVPISNHLYFYWYRQILGQKVEFLVSFYNNEISEKSEIFDDQFSVERPDGSNFTLKIRSTKLEDSAMYFCASSSGLAGGQETQYFGPGTRLLVL.

The chain employs TRBV5-1 and TRBJ1-2; D gene ambiguous. From germline, CDR1 is SGHRS and CDR2 YFSETQ. CDR3 length equals 17 residues. Trimming took 6 bases from V and 0 from J, leaving 21 bases between them. The CDR3 loop is CASTPTPHTGANYGYTF. Written as DNA, the CDR3 is TGCGCCAGCACCCCTACCCCACACACGGGAGCTAACTATGGCTACACCTTC.

The genes are TRBV7-5 and TRBJ2-3; TRBD2 is taken as the D call from the table, unchecked against the DNA. TRBV7-5 is a recognized pseudogene. The CDR3 has 18 residues. This CDR3 reads CVRSLRLAAHREGDTQYF. Here the CDR3 DNA reads TGTGTCAGAAGCTTACGACTAGCGGCCCACCGGGAAGGAGATACGCAGTATTTT.

The chain combines TRBV2 with TRBJ2-1, with no clear D. Germline V gene lookup returns CDR1 SNHLY and CDR2 FYNNEI. With 7 bases removed from V and 9 bases from J, the gap between germline ends came to 13 bases. The length of the CDR3 is 12 residues. The CDR3 nucleotides read TGTGCCAGCATGAAAGAGAACGCTGAGCAGTTCTTC. This sequence encodes CASMKENAEQFF.

This clone has just one count. V usage is TRBV5-5 and J usage is TRBJ1-5, with D hard to call. Germline lookup yields CDR1 SGHKS and CDR2 YYEKEE (reference sequence). This CDR3 comprises 13 residues. Trimming removed 4 bases from V and 0 bases from J, with 5 bases in between. CDR3 DNA sequence: TGTGCCAGCAGCGGCAGTAGCAATCAGCCCCAGCATTTT. This encodes CASSGSSNQPQHF. Together with reference TRBV5-5 and TRBJ1-5, the CDR3 gives the full variable domain: DAGVTQSPTHLIKTRGQQVTLRCSPISGHKSVSWYQQVLGQGPQFIFQYYEKEERGRGNFPDRFSARQFPNYSSELNVNALLLGDSALYLCASSGSSNQPQHFGDGTRLSIL.

This clone was detected only once. CDR3 DNA: TGCGCCAGCAGCAAACAGGGGGCGGGGGAGCAGTACTTC. Its protein product is CASSKQGAGEQYF. This chain connects TRBV5-1 to TRBJ2-7; 9 bases match TRBD1. The CDR3 contains 13 residues. Germline values: CDR1 SGHRS, CDR2 YFSETQ. The junction had 6 bases not matched to a gene; V was cut back by 4 bases and J by 7 bases. The full variable domain, its missing parts supplied by reference TRBV5-1 and TRBJ2-7, is KAGVTQTPRYLIKTRGQQVTLSCSPISGHRSVSWYQQTPGQGLQFLFEYFSETQRNKGNFPGRFSGRQFSNSRSEMNVSTLELGDSALYLCASSKQGAGEQYFGPGTRLTVT.

The chain carries TRBV30 and TRBJ1-2; D ambiguous. Trimming removed 0 bases from V and 3 bases from J, with 11 bases in between. Germline lookup yields CDR1 GTSNPN and CDR2 SVGIG (reference sequence). The CDR3 is 14 amino acids. The DNA for the CDR3 is TGTGCCTGGAGTGTACTGAGAGGATACTATGGCTACACCTTC. Translation gives CAWSVLRGYYGYTF.

About this clone itself: A junction boundary mismatches the germline segment, possibly from a read error. The chain joins TRBV4-2 to TRBJ2-7; D call uncertain. Germline CDR1 reads LGHNA; CDR2 reads YNFKEQ. There are 13 residues in the CDR3. For the CDR3, the DNA is TGTGCCAGCAGCCAAGATCTGAGTAGCACCACGGCCTTC. Residues: CASSQDLSSTTAF.

This chain links TRBV5-1 with TRBJ2-5, with D possibly being TRBD2 (6 bases). V lost 4 bases and J lost 1, with 11 bases in between. Germline loops: CDR1 SGHRS, CDR2 YFSETQ. This CDR3 is built from 14 residues. The CDR3 loop is CASSAGSTQETQYF. CDR3 DNA sequence: TGCGCCAGCAGCGCGGGGTCGACCCAAGAGACCCAGTACTTC.

This chain links TRBV7-9 with TRBJ2-5; 10 bases agree with TRBD1. The CDR3 spans 16 residues. The junction had 11 bases not matched to a gene; V was cut back by 5 bases and J by 5 bases. CDR1 and CDR2 from the germline V gene are SEHNR and FQNEAQ (reference sequence). The CDR3 DNA reads as TGTGCCAGCAGCAGGGACAGGGGATCCCTCTGGGAGACCCAGTACTTC. Encoded protein: CASSRDRGSLWETQYF.

The chain is built from TRBV10-1 and TRBJ1-1; the D gene is possibly TRBD1 (6 bases). Germline lookup yields CDR1 WNHNN and CDR2 SYGVQD (reference sequence). The CDR3 has 13 residues. V lost 5 bases and J 1 base, leaving 8 bases between the germline ends. The chain's CDR3 is CASSRTANTEAFF. Here the CDR3 DNA reads TGCGCCAGCAGTCGGACAGCGAACACTGAAGCTTTCTTT.

The V gene is TRBV2, the J gene TRBJ1-2; D may be TRBD1 (5 bases). CDR3 length: 13 amino acids. Germline loops: CDR1 SNHLY, CDR2 FYNNEI. V lost 7 bases to trimming and J lost 4 bases, with 13 bases between them. CDR3 protein: CASTLGLTYGYTF. The CDR3 DNA sequence: TGTGCCAGCACTCTGGGACTGACCTATGGCTACACCTTC.

The sample holds a few counts of this clone. The rearrangement uses TRBV6-5 and TRBJ1-4; a possible D gene is TRBD1 (6 bases). The V gene lost 5 bases and the J gene lost 2 bases, with 9 bases spanning the gap. The CDR3 is 14 amino acids. Germline CDR1 reads MNHEY; CDR2 reads SVGAGI. The CDR3 DNA reads as TGTGCCAGCAGTGCCAGGGGTACTAATGAAAAACTGTTTTTT. This sequence encodes CASSARGTNEKLFF.

This clone occurred a few times. The chain recombines TRBV5-1 with TRBJ2-7; 8 nucleotides match TRBD2. The CDR3 length is 13 residues. Germline CDR1 SGHRS, CDR2 YFSETQ. Losses at the gene ends were 6 bases for V and 0 bases for J; bases not matched to a gene: 2. The CDR3 spells CASKAGGSYEQYF. The DNA for the CDR3 is TGCGCCAGCAAGGCGGGAGGCTCCTACGAGCAGTACTTC. Supplemented by reference TRBV5-1 and TRBJ2-7, the full variable domain reads KAGVTQTPRYLIKTRGQQVTLSCSPISGHRSVSWYQQTPGQGLQFLFEYFSETQRNKGNFPGRFSGRQFSNSRSEMNVSTLELGDSALYLCASKAGGSYEQYFGPGTRLTVT.

This clone was counted once. This chain joins TRBV30 and TRBJ1-4, with D unresolved. Trimming removed 2 bases from V and 3 bases from J, with 7 bases in between. Germline V gene data show CDR1 as GTSNPN and CDR2 as SVGIG (reference sequence). The CDR3 totals 13 residues. CDR3 region: CAWSFAANEKLFF. The CDR3 nucleotides are TGTGCCTGGAGTTTTGCAGCTAATGAAAAACTGTTTTTT.

The rearrangement joins TRBV4-1 to TRBJ2-1; 7 bases agree with TRBD2. CDR3 length: 17 residues. Germline CDR1 is MGHRA and CDR2 is YSYEKL. The ends lost 0 bases at V and 5 bases at J; junction bases unmatched: 10. The CDR3 DNA reads as TGCGCCAGCAGCCAAGATTGGAGGGAGCGGGGAAACAATGAGCAGTTCTTC. Encoded protein: CASSQDWRERGNNEQFF.

The chain employs TRBV6-5 and TRBJ2-5, with D maybe TRBD1 (6 bases). The CDR3 consists of 16 residues. V lost 0 bases and J 3 bases, leaving 14 bases between the germline ends. Germline values: CDR1 MNHEY, CDR2 SVGAGI. The CDR3, as DNA: TGTGCCAGCAGTTACTCTTGGGTGGGGGCCGAAGAGACCCAGTACTTC. Its protein is CASSYSWVGAEETQYF.

The chain links TRBV19 to TRBJ1-1; D call uncertain. Germline V gene lookup returns CDR1 LNHDA and CDR2 SQIVND (reference sequence). V lost 0 bases and J lost 8, with 16 bases in between. The CDR3 is 15 residues long. CDR3 sequence: CASSIDPGSLREAFF. The CDR3 DNA reads as TGTGCCAGTAGTATAGATCCCGGCAGTCTGAGGGAAGCTTTCTTT. Together with reference TRBV19 and TRBJ1-1, the CDR3 gives the full variable domain: DGGITQSPKYLFRKEGQNVTLSCEQNLNHDAMYWYRQDPGQGLRLIYYSQIVNDFQKGDIAEGYSVSREKKESFPLTVTSAQKNPTAFYLCASSIDPGSLREAFFGQGTRLTVV.

The rearrangement links TRBV10-1 to TRBJ2-1, with 10 bases fitting TRBD2. In germline, CDR1 is WNHNN, CDR2 SYGVQD (reference sequence). V shed 4 bases and J 7 bases; nucleotides not matched to a gene: 7. The CDR3 runs 15 residues. This chain's CDR3 is CASSVGPSGGNEQFF. Here the CDR3 DNA reads TGCGCCAGCAGTGTCGGACCTAGCGGGGGTAATGAGCAGTTCTTC.

The chain is built from TRBV28 and TRBJ1-2; D is unclear. This CDR3 has 12 amino acids. Per germline, CDR1 MDHEN and CDR2 SYDVKM. Trimming took 5 bases from V and 2 from J, leaving 6 bases between them. The CDR3 nucleotides read TGTGCCAGCAGTCTACAGAACTATGGCTACACCTTC. Translated, it gives CASSLQNYGYTF.

This chain joins TRBV19 and TRBJ1-1; D ambiguous. This CDR3 has 14 residues. The V gene lost 5 bases and the J gene lost 0 bases, with 10 bases spanning the gap. In germline, CDR1 is LNHDA, CDR2 SQIVND (reference sequence). The DNA of the CDR3 is TGTGCCAGTAGTCGCTACAGCCTGAACACTGAAGCTTTCTTT. It translates to CASSRYSLNTEAFF.

This rearrangement joins TRBV29-1 to TRBJ1-2; weak D call: TRBD1 (6 bases). This CDR3 has 13 amino acids. The germline V and J ends were trimmed by 2 bases and 4 bases, with 11 bases remaining between them. Looked up from germline, CDR1 is SQVTM and CDR2 is ANQGSEA. The CDR3 protein is CSVEKGTIYGYTF. The DNA of the CDR3 is TGCAGCGTTGAAAAGGGGACAATCTATGGCTACACCTTC.

V and J are TRBV5-1 and TRBJ1-1; D not resolved. Germline V gene sequence: CDR1 SGHRS, CDR2 YFSETQ. V lost 0 bases and J lost 1, with 10 bases in between. The CDR3 is 15 residues long. DNA of the CDR3: TGCGCCAGCAGCTTGGAGGTGAGGAGGAACACTGAAGCTTTCTTT. This gives the protein CASSLEVRRNTEAFF.

In the case of this clone: The junction departs from the called germline gene at one end, perhaps through a read error. The rearrangement links TRBV2 to TRBJ2-1; D uncertain. Germline V gene sequence: CDR1 SNHLY, CDR2 FYNNEI. CDR3 length equals 12 residues. CDR3 region: CASSASYHEQFF. The CDR3 DNA follows: TGTGCCAGCAGTGCATCCTACCATGAGCAGTTCTTC. The entire variable domain, with the rest obtained from reference TRBV2 and TRBJ2-1, is as follows: EPEVTQTPSHQVTQMGQEVILRCVPISNHLYFYWYRQILGQKVEFLVSFYNNEISEKSEIFDDQFSVERPDGSNFTLKIRSTKLEDSAMYFCASSASYHEQFFGPGTRLTVL.

The count of this clone is one. CDR3 region: CASSTSGNTGELFF. The CDR3 DNA reads as TGCGCCAGCAGTACTAGCGGGAACACCGGGGAGCTGTTTTTT. This chain joins TRBV10-1 and TRBJ2-2; 8 bases agree with TRBD2. CDR1 and CDR2 from the germline V gene are WNHNN and SYGVQD (reference sequence). The CDR3 is made up of 14 amino acids. Trimming cost V 5 bases and J 1 base; bases outside gene matches: 0.